The sequence of this T cell receptor (beta chain) was determined in a study of identical twins. General study results and limits: Where out-of-frame alpha sequences were twin-shared, they showed excess low generation probability. Less excess twin sharing appeared in beta out-of-frame sequences.

Trimming cost V 6 bases and J 8 bases; bases outside gene matches: 10. The V gene's germline CDR1 is DFQATT and CDR2 SNEGSKA (reference sequence). The CDR3 length is 15 residues. One entry per CDR3 protein, called by TCRdb with MiXCR from the 5' RACE reads. The sample shows 470,000 or so distinct CDR3 sequences, 24% of them seen only once. For this clonotype: The target antigen is unknown.

These data also featured in a second study, about T cells expressing NK-cell markers.

What was sequenced was CD4+ T cells sorted from blood. This sequence originates from a woman younger than 30 in good health. The rearrangement uses TRBV20-1 and TRBJ2-3; 14 bases map to TRBD2. CDR3 in DNA: TGCAGTGCCCGCGGCGGGACTAGCGGGAGTGGTACGCAGTATTTT. This codes for CSARGGTSGSGTQYF.